Following are 8 T cell receptor beta chains from one sample sequenced in a study of T-cell reconstitution after alpha-beta-depleted transplantation in children. Unique molecular identifiers tagged the TCRbeta library. TCRdb itself ran the PCR reads through MiXCR, one entry per CDR3 protein. This sample yields approximately 490,000 distinct CDR3 sequences, of which approximately 12% are seen a single time; approximately 5.4% belongs to the top ten. Sequences were derived from PBMCs from the stem cell graft donor, sampled from the stem cell graft. Receptor source: a human donor who donated a stem cell graft to a child with combined immunodeficiency.

This clonotype showed up many times. V is TRBV29-1 and J is TRBJ1-1, with unresolved D. CDR1 and CDR2 (germline): SQVTM, ANQGSEA. CDR3 length: 13 amino acids. V was clipped by 7 bases and J by 0 bases, with 12 bases between them. In nucleotides, the CDR3 is TGCAGCGCTCTACAGCTATTGAACACTGAAGCTTTCTTT. The encoded protein is CSALQLLNTEAFF.

This clonotype was seen only a few times. V usage is TRBV6-5 and J usage is TRBJ2-7; 10 bases are shared with TRBD1. This CDR3 comprises 11 residues. Trimming took 6 bases from V and 11 from J; bases not matched to a gene: 4. CDR1 is MNHEY and CDR2 is SVGAGI in the germline V gene. CDR3 bases: TGTGCCAGCAGCCCCGGGACAGGGGAGTACTTC. The encoded protein is CASSPGTGEYF.

J is TRBJ2-7 and V is TRBV24-1, with D uncertain. The ends were cut back, 4 bases at V and 3 bases at J, with 9 bases in the middle. The CDR3 is made up of 13 amino acids. CDR1 and CDR2 (germline): KGHDR, SFDVKD. Here the CDR3 DNA reads TGTGCCACCAGTGAGGCAGCAAACTACGAGCAGTACTTC. This encodes CATSEAANYEQYF.

The rearrangement uses TRBV25-1 and TRBJ1-5, with no clear D. CDR1 is MGHDK, CDR2 SYGVNS, per germline. This CDR3 contains 14 residues. The ends were cut back, 8 bases at V and 1 base at J, with 12 bases in the middle. The CDR3 loop reads CASPGPRSNQPQHF. CDR3 coding DNA: TGTGCCAGCCCAGGCCCTAGGAGCAATCAGCCCCAGCATTTT.

The chain links TRBV6-4 to TRBJ1-4; tentative D call: TRBD1 (6 bases). The CDR3 has 16 residues. The germline V and J ends were trimmed by 8 bases and 0 bases, with 16 bases remaining between them. The germline V gene has CDR1 MRHNA and CDR2 SNTAGT. Here the CDR3 DNA reads TGTGCCAGCTCTGCCGGGGGCCGGACAACTAATGAAAAACTGTTTTTT. Its translation: CASSAGGRTTNEKLFF.

V is TRBV2 and J is TRBJ1-2, with TRBD1 matching 9 bases. J gave up 7 bases and V 6 bases, and 9 bases lay outside the gene matches. This CDR3 is built from 14 residues. Germline V gene sequence: CDR1 SNHLY, CDR2 FYNNEI. This CDR3 is CASSKTGQGGGYTF. The CDR3 DNA is TGTGCCAGCAGCAAAACGGGACAGGGTGGTGGCTACACCTTC. The whole variable domain, filled in from reference TRBV2 and TRBJ1-2, reads EPEVTQTPSHQVTQMGQEVILRCVPISNHLYFYWYRQILGQKVEFLVSFYNNEISEKSEIFDDQFSVERPDGSNFTLKIRSTKLEDSAMYFCASSKTGQGGGYTFGSGTRLTVV.

This clonotype was seen a handful of times. J is TRBJ2-7 and V is TRBV5-1; TRBD1 aligns across 7 bases. The CDR3 contains 14 residues. The V segment lost 3 bases and the J segment 0 bases; nucleotides outside the gene matches: 3. Germline values: CDR1 SGHRS, CDR2 YFSETQ. CDR3 DNA sequence: TGCGCCAGCAGCTACAACAGGGGCTCCTACGAGCAGTACTTC. This encodes CASSYNRGSYEQYF.

This clonotype has ten or more counts. J is TRBJ1-6 and V is TRBV12-3 or TRBV12-4, with 7 bases identical to TRBD1. CDR3 size: 15 residues. V trimming: 6 bases; J trimming: 7 bases; junction bases outside the gene matches: 9. The CDR3 here is CASSPTGTENSPLHF. The CDR3 DNA reads as TGTGCCAGCAGCCCTACCGGGACAGAGAATTCACCCCTCCACTTT.